This TCR beta chain was sequenced for a study of beta chain features in type 1 diabetes. Study-wide findings and caveats: Among patients with Type 1 diabetes, TCRB CDR3s were moderately but significantly shorter in every one of the four CD4+ subsets. Type 1 diabetes patients had VDJ junctions that carried fewer insertions and more deletions.

The authors reverse transcribed all of the isolated RNA, so sequencing captured expressed TCRB transcripts. Profiled with immunoSEQ multiplex PCR; TCRdb holds only in-frame clones, not every one. The sample has a few hundred thousand clones; roughly 12% are singletons. Germline lookup yields CDR1 MRHNA and CDR2 SNTAGT. This CDR3 is 15 amino acids long. Trimming cost V 8 bases and J 0 bases; bases outside gene matches: 9. This clone appeared a few times. Antigen unknown. This clonotype was obtained from a woman younger than 35 with type 1 diabetes. The genes are TRBV6-4 and TRBJ2-7, with 8 bases fitting TRBD2. Input material: naive CD4+ T cells from blood. CDR3 in DNA: TGTGCCAGCGGAGCTCCGGGGGGGGACTCCTACGAGCAGTACTTC. This gives the protein CASGAPGGDSYEQYF.